This T cell receptor (beta chain) was found in a study of T cells in Graves' hyperthyroidism and ophthalmopathy. Researchers amplified the TCR beta CDR3 regions from RNA transcripts. First-round RT-PCR of the TCR CDR3 relied on the HTBI primer set. TCRdb passed the multiplex PCR reads through MiXCR, listing each CDR3 protein once. The profile covers 250,000 or so distinct CDR3 sequences, with around 15% appearing a single time and more than 30% taken by the ten largest. Concerning this clonotype: This sequence may be a read error, since a much larger clone differs from it by one base.

This CDR3 is built from 13 residues. The germline CDR1 and CDR2 sequences are SGHRS and YFSETQ. The study collected blood at first hyperthyroidism diagnosis, before any ophthalmopathy symptoms arose. The V call is TRBV5-1, the J call TRBJ2-1; D is unresolved. Sequencing was carried out using blood. The TCR was taken from a woman aged 50 to 65 with Graves' hyperthyroidism that later progressed to Graves' ophthalmopathy. The DNA for the CDR3 is TGCGTCAGCAGCTTGGCCGTCGCAAATGAGCAGTTCTTC. Translated, it gives CVSSLAVANEQFF. The variable domain in full, with the rest retrieved from reference TRBV5-1 and TRBJ2-1, is KAGVTQTPRYLIKTRGQQVTLSCSPISGHRSVSWYQQTPGQGLQFLFEYFSETQRNKGNFPGRFSGRQFSNSRSEMNVSTLELGDSALYLCVSSLAVANEQFFGPGTRLTVL.